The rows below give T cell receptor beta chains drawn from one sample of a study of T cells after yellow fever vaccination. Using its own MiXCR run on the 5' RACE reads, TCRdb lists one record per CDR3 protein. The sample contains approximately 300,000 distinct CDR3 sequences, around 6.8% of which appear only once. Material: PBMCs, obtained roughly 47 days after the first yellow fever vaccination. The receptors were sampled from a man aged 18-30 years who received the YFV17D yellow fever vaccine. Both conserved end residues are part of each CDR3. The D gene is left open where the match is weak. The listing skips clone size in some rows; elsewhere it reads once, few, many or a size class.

CDR3 protein: CASSLGVYPFEQFF
CDR3 DNA: TGTGCCAGCAGTTTAGGCGTTTACCCTTTCGAGCAGTTCTTC
clone size: -
D gene: -
J gene: TRBJ2-1
V gene: TRBV12-3/TRBV12-4

CDR3 protein: CASSFEGGATGELFF
CDR3 DNA: TGTGCCAGCTCATTCGAGGGGGGGGCGACCGGGGAGCTGTTTTTT
clone size: few
D gene: -
J gene: TRBJ2-2
V gene: TRBV6-1

CDR3 protein: CASIYRVTNTEAFF
CDR3 DNA: TGTGCCAGCATCTACAGGGTAACGAACACTGAAGCTTTCTTT
clone size: -
D gene: -
J gene: TRBJ1-1
V gene: TRBV6-1

CDR3 protein: CGGAGNQETQYF
CDR3 DNA: TGCGGTGGCGCGGGGAACCAAGAGACCCAGTACTTC
clone size: few
D gene: -
J gene: TRBJ2-5
V gene: TRBV20-1

CDR3 protein: CASNTWDNSPLHF
CDR3 DNA: TGTGCCAGCAACACTTGGGATAATTCACCCCTCCACTTT
clone size: many
D gene: -
J gene: TRBJ1-6
V gene: TRBV2

CDR3 protein: CASSPGTGEPEQFF
CDR3 DNA: TGTGCCAGCAGCCCCGGGACAGGGGAACCTGAGCAGTTCTTC
clone size: few
D gene: TRBD1
J gene: TRBJ2-1
V gene: TRBV7-6

CDR3 protein: CASSLARQGNTEAFF
CDR3 DNA: TGTGCCAGCAGCTTAGCGCGTCAGGGGAACACTGAAGCTTTCTTT
clone size: -
D gene: -
J gene: TRBJ1-1
V gene: TRBV7-9

CDR3 protein: CASSSGQGGFDQPQHF
CDR3 DNA: TGTGCCAGCAGTTCGGGACAGGGAGGATTTGATCAGCCCCAGCATTTT
clone size: -
D gene: TRBD1
J gene: TRBJ1-5
V gene: TRBV7-9

CDR3 protein: CASTGTSGAYTQYF
CDR3 DNA: TGTGCCAGCACCGGGACTAGCGGGGCGTATACGCAGTATTTT
clone size: few
D gene: TRBD2
J gene: TRBJ2-3
V gene: TRBV6-1

CDR3 protein: CASKGALQYF
CDR3 DNA: TGCGCCAGTAAAGGGGCGCTTCAGTACTTC
clone size: few
D gene: -
J gene: TRBJ2-4
V gene: TRBV10-2

CDR3 protein: CASSFRRGSSYGYTF
CDR3 DNA: TGTGCCAGCAGTTTTCGGAGGGGTTCATCCTATGGCTACACCTTC
clone size: many
D gene: -
J gene: TRBJ1-2
V gene: TRBV12-3/TRBV12-4

CDR3 protein: CASSQDRAGSDTQYF
CDR3 DNA: TGTGCCAGCAGCCAAGATCGGGCAGGGTCAGATACGCAGTATTTT
clone size: many
D gene: -
J gene: TRBJ2-3
V gene: TRBV4-2

CDR3 protein: CASSLGTGYNEQYF
CDR3 DNA: TGCGCCAGCAGCTTGGGGACAGGGTATAACGAGCAGTACTTC
clone size: many
D gene: TRBD1
J gene: TRBJ2-7
V gene: TRBV5-1

CDR3 protein: CAISGSGHDSYNEQFF
CDR3 DNA: TGTGCCATCAGTGGGTCGGGGCATGACTCCTACAATGAGCAGTTCTTC
clone size: few
D gene: -
J gene: TRBJ2-1
V gene: TRBV10-3

CDR3 protein: CASSAAGGTQETQYF
CDR3 DNA: TGTGCCAGCAGCGCGGCAGGGGGGACTCAAGAGACCCAGTACTTC
clone size: -
D gene: -
J gene: TRBJ2-5
V gene: TRBV7-2

CDR3 protein: CASSLEEGRQFF
CDR3 DNA: TGTGCCAGCAGCTTGGAGGAGGGAAGACAGTTCTTC
clone size: few
D gene: -
J gene: TRBJ2-1
V gene: TRBV5-4

CDR3 protein: CASSAWGSDADTQYF
CDR3 DNA: TGTGCCAGCAGCGCGTGGGGGTCCGACGCAGATACGCAGTATTTT
clone size: many
D gene: -
J gene: TRBJ2-3
V gene: TRBV7-9

CDR3 protein: CASRTKLAGAPETQYF
CDR3 DNA: TGTGCCAGCAGGACTAAGCTAGCGGGGGCCCCGGAGACCCAGTACTTC
clone size: -
D gene: TRBD2
J gene: TRBJ2-5
V gene: TRBV27

CDR3 protein: CASSQQGTAQTQYF
CDR3 DNA: TGTGCCAGCAGCCAACAAGGGACAGCCCAGACCCAGTACTTC
clone size: many
D gene: TRBD1
J gene: TRBJ2-5
V gene: TRBV7-2

CDR3 protein: CASSYRTSSSYNSPLHF
CDR3 DNA: TGTGCCAGCAGTTACCGGACGTCAAGCTCCTATAATTCACCCCTCCACTTT
clone size: few
D gene: -
J gene: TRBJ1-6
V gene: TRBV6-5

CDR3 protein: CASSLGSRAYEQYF
CDR3 DNA: TGTGCCAGCAGTTTAGGTAGCCGGGCCTACGAGCAGTACTTC
clone size: many
D gene: -
J gene: TRBJ2-7
V gene: TRBV27

CDR3 protein: CSGGGSTDTQYF
CDR3 DNA: TGCAGTGGCGGTGGTAGCACAGATACGCAGTATTTT
clone size: many
D gene: -
J gene: TRBJ2-3
V gene: TRBV20-1

CDR3 protein: CASSYAGGTNTGELFF
CDR3 DNA: TGTGCCAGCAGTTACGCGGGGGGTACTAACACCGGGGAGCTGTTTTTT
clone size: few
D gene: TRBD2
J gene: TRBJ2-2
V gene: TRBV6-5

CDR3 protein: CASSERGDVTQPQHF
CDR3 DNA: TGTGCCAGCAGCGAGCGGGGGGATGTGACTCAGCCCCAGCATTTT
clone size: -
D gene: -
J gene: TRBJ1-5
V gene: TRBV27

CDR3 protein: CATSEPFTDTQYF
CDR3 DNA: TGTGCCACCTCAGAGCCCTTCACAGATACGCAGTATTTT
clone size: many
D gene: -
J gene: TRBJ2-3
V gene: TRBV2

CDR3 protein: CASSERTGPTKPQHF
CDR3 DNA: TGTGCCAGCAGCGAACGGACGGGCCCAACGAAGCCCCAGCATTTT
clone size: -
D gene: -
J gene: TRBJ1-5
V gene: TRBV9

CDR3 protein: CASSEPPRADTQYF
CDR3 DNA: TGTGCCAGCAGCGAGCCTCCTCGGGCAGATACGCAGTATTTT
clone size: few
D gene: -
J gene: TRBJ2-3
V gene: TRBV9

CDR3 protein: CASSTGSVLGGYTF
CDR3 DNA: TGTGCCAGTAGTACAGGATCGGTGTTAGGCGGCTACACCTTC
clone size: few
D gene: -
J gene: TRBJ1-2
V gene: TRBV19

CDR3 protein: CSVGEPTPYGYTF
CDR3 DNA: TGCAGCGTTGGAGAGCCGACCCCTTATGGCTACACCTTC
clone size: many
D gene: -
J gene: TRBJ1-2
V gene: TRBV29-1

CDR3 protein: CASSPRGTPNSPLHF
CDR3 DNA: TGTGCCAGCTCACCACGAGGGACACCCAATTCACCCCTCCACTTT
clone size: few
D gene: -
J gene: TRBJ1-6
V gene: TRBV18

CDR3 protein: CASSLVHTGELFF
CDR3 DNA: TGTGCTAGCAGCTTAGTACACACCGGGGAGCTGTTTTTT
clone size: many
D gene: -
J gene: TRBJ2-2
V gene: TRBV7-7

CDR3 protein: CASSWYTDTQYF
CDR3 DNA: TGTGCCAGCAGCTGGTACACAGATACGCAGTATTTT
clone size: -
D gene: -
J gene: TRBJ2-3
V gene: TRBV7-2

CDR3 protein: CASSRGPGNTGELFF
CDR3 DNA: TGTGCCAGCAGCAGAGGGCCAGGGAACACCGGGGAGCTGTTTTTT
clone size: many
D gene: -
J gene: TRBJ2-2
V gene: TRBV7-2

CDR3 protein: CASSLGLAGGPSTDTQYF
CDR3 DNA: TGTGCCAGCAGCTTGGGACTAGCGGGGGGCCCTAGCACAGATACGCAGTATTTT
clone size: few
D gene: TRBD2
J gene: TRBJ2-3
V gene: TRBV5-5

CDR3 protein: CASSFGVSETQYF
CDR3 DNA: TGTGCCAGCAGTTTTGGCGTTTCCGAGACCCAGTACTTC
clone size: few
D gene: -
J gene: TRBJ2-5
V gene: TRBV12-3/TRBV12-4

CDR3 protein: CASSLYVSSYNEQFF
CDR3 DNA: TGCGCCAGCAGCTTGTACGTCAGTTCCTACAATGAGCAGTTCTTC
clone size: -
D gene: -
J gene: TRBJ2-1
V gene: TRBV5-1

CDR3 protein: CAISVGTSGNEQFF
CDR3 DNA: TGTGCCATCAGTGTGGGGACTAGCGGCAATGAGCAGTTCTTC
clone size: few
D gene: TRBD2
J gene: TRBJ2-1
V gene: TRBV10-3

CDR3 protein: CASSLVAEQFF
CDR3 DNA: TGTGCCAGCAGCTTAGTCGCTGAGCAGTTCTTC
clone size: many
D gene: -
J gene: TRBJ2-1
V gene: TRBV7-2

CDR3 protein: CSAQGGGKKTGELFF
CDR3 DNA: TGCAGTGCTCAGGGCGGGGGCAAGAAGACCGGGGAGCTGTTTTTT
clone size: -
D gene: -
J gene: TRBJ2-2
V gene: TRBV20-1

CDR3 protein: CASSLGLVLNTEAFF
CDR3 DNA: TGCGCCAGCAGCTTGGGACTAGTGCTGAACACTGAAGCTTTCTTT
clone size: few
D gene: -
J gene: TRBJ1-1
V gene: TRBV5-1

CDR3 protein: CASSSGGPEETQYF
CDR3 DNA: TGTGCCAGCAGTTCGGGGGGCCCAGAGGAGACCCAGTACTTC
clone size: -
D gene: -
J gene: TRBJ2-5
V gene: TRBV12-3/TRBV12-4

CDR3 protein: CASSSGQDPNGYTF
CDR3 DNA: TGTGCCAGCAGTTCCGGACAGGACCCAAATGGCTACACCTTC
clone size: many
D gene: TRBD1
J gene: TRBJ1-2
V gene: TRBV28

CDR3 protein: CASTATSGGTEQFF
CDR3 DNA: TGTGCCAGCACCGCGACTAGCGGGGGTACTGAGCAGTTCTTC
clone size: few
D gene: TRBD2
J gene: TRBJ2-1
V gene: TRBV6-2/TRBV6-3